This TCR beta chain stems from a study of cytomegalovirus exposure and HLA in healthy donors. Study-level information: According to later analysis, the same platform produced the roughly 120 validation and 600 to 800 first-cohort repertoires.

Measured with immunoSEQ multiplex PCR; TCRdb has only the in-frame clones, and not every one. This sample has some 60,000 clones; just under 95% occur once, and the top ten carry about 4.2%. Points on this clone: The antigen is undetermined.

After removal of 1 base from V and 2 bases from J, the junction contained 1 base not matched to a gene. The CDR3 consists of 15 residues. Germline CDR1 is LGHNA and CDR2 is YSLEER. Overall study findings and caveats: Reported results showed that the classifier diagnosed cytomegalovirus status with high specificity and sensitivity. The study put roughly 160 TCR beta chains on its list as cytomegalovirus-associated. The authors confirmed in vitro that three CMV-associated chains were specific for CMV antigens.

Material: PBMCs. The source is a young man in good health and CMV-seropositive. The J gene is TRBJ1-3, the V gene TRBV4-3; 8 bases fit TRBD1. This CDR3 is CASSQGQGTGNTIYF. The DNA for the CDR3 is TGCGCCAGCAGCCAAGGACAGGGGACTGGAAACACCATATATTTT.